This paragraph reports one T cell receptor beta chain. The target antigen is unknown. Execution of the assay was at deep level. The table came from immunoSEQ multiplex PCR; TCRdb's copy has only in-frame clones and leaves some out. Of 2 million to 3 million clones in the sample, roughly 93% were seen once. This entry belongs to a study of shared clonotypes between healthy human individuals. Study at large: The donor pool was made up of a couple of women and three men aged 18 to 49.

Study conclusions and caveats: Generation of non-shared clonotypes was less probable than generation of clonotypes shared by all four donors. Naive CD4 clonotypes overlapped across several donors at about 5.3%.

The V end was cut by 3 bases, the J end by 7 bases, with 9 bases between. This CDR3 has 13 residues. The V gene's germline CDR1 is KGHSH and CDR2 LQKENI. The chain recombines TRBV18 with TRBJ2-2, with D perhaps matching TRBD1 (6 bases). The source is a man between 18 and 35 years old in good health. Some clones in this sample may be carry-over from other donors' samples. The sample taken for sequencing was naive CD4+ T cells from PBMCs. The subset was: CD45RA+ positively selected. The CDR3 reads CASSPGHGGELFF. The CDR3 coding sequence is TGTGCCAGCTCACCGGGACACGGCGGGGAGCTGTTTTTT.